The following is a T cell receptor (beta chain) sequence with its context. The record originates from a study of blood T cell repertoires in COVID-19. Study-wide background: Collection of acute and convalescent COVID-19 samples took place in the United States, Italy and Spain. The analysed material was cDNA or gDNA that came from T cells, B-cell-depleted T cells, or PBMCs.

The table came from immunoSEQ multiplex PCR; TCRdb's copy has only in-frame clones and leaves some out. The sample lists around 40,000 clones; 80% were seen once. The source is a man older than 75 with active or convalescent COVID-19. Sequencing used peripheral blood.

The CDR3 reads CASSSLGQQETQYF. The CDR3 DNA reads as TGTGCCAGCAGCTCGTTAGGACAGCAAGAGACCCAGTACTTC. The rearrangement uses TRBV7-2 and TRBJ2-5, with a tentative D call TRBD1 (6 bases). The germline gives CDR1 SGHTA, CDR2 FQGNSA. This CDR3 comprises 14 residues. Trimming shortened V by 4 bases and J by 2 bases, and 11 bases separated the two germline ends.